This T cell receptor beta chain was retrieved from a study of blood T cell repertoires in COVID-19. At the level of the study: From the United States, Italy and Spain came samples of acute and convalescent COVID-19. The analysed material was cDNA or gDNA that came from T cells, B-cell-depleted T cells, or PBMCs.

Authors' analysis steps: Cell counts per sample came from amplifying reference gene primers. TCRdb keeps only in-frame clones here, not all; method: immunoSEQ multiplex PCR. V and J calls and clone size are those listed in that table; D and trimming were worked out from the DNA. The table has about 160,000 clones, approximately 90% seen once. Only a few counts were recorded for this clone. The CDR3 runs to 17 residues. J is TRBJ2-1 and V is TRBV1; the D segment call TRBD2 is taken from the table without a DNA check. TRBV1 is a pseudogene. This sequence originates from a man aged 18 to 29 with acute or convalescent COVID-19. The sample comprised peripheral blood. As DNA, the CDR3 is TGCACCAGCAGCCAGGGTGAGATGACCTGCCCGAGGAATGAGCAGTTCTTC. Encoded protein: CTSSQGEMTCPRNEQFF.